One sample yielded the 6 T cell receptor beta chains listed below, sequenced in a study of cytomegalovirus exposure and HLA in healthy donors. Researchers ran the PCR with 60 Vbeta and 13 Jbeta primers. Repertoires were generated with immunoSEQ multiplex PCR, while TCRdb's copy carries only in-frame clones and drops some. Here the sample spans some 110,000 clones, roughly 80% being singletons. Material: PBMCs. All receptors come from a man younger than 45 in good health and CMV-seronegative.

This chain links TRBV6-1 with TRBJ2-1; weak D call: TRBD1 (6 bases). Trimming pared 2 bases from V and 6 bases from J, leaving 11 bases between. The germline V gene encodes CDR1 MNHNS and CDR2 SASEGT. The CDR3 extends over 14 amino acids. CDR3 bases: TGTGCCAGCAGTGAAAGGTCCAGGGGCAATGAGCAGTTCTTC. It yields the protein CASSERSRGNEQFF.

J is TRBJ2-5 and V is TRBV5-1, with 8 bases aligning to TRBD2. The DNA matches TRBJ2-7 better at its end, which makes the J call doubtful. Germline V gene lookup returns CDR1 SGHRS and CDR2 YFSETQ. CDR3 length equals 15 residues. In nucleotides, the CDR3 is TGCGCCAGCAGCTTACCGCGGGGGGACTCCTACGAGCAGTACTTC. Its protein is CASSLPRGDSYEQYF.

In this sample, this clone turned up a few times. The chain uses TRBV7-9 and TRBJ1-2; D might be TRBD1 (6 bases). This CDR3 is 13 amino acids long. Trimming removed 10 bases from V and 8 bases from J, with 20 bases in between. Germline V gene sequence: CDR1 SEHNR, CDR2 FQNEAQ (reference sequence). DNA of the CDR3: TGTGCCACTTCCGGCAGGGGAAGGGAAGGCTACACCTTC. This translates into CATSGRGREGYTF.

This clone was observed a handful of times. The V call is TRBV5-8, the J call TRBJ1-4, with 7 bases identical to TRBD1. CDR3 length: 16 amino acids. V lost 0 bases, J lost 2 bases, and 4 bases stayed unmatched. Per the germline V gene, CDR1 is SGHTS and CDR2 is YDEGEE. CDR3 amino acids: CASSLGQGSTNEKLFF. The CDR3 nucleotides read TGTGCCAGCAGCTTGGGACAGGGCTCTACTAATGAAAAACTGTTTTTT.

J is TRBJ2-7 and V is TRBV30, with a tentative D call TRBD2 (7 bases). V was cut by 2 bases and J by 6 bases, with 11 bases left in between. The CDR3 totals 12 residues. Germline V lookup: CDR1 GTSNPN, CDR2 SVGIG (reference sequence). The CDR3 nucleotides read TGTGCCTGGAGTTTGAGGGGGGGCGAGCAGTACTTC. It specifies CAWSLRGGEQYF.

This clone is a singleton in its sample. The chain uses TRBV6-5 and TRBJ2-1; D gene ambiguous. The V and J ends lost 8 bases and 5 bases respectively, with 10 bases between them. The CDR3 is 12 amino acids. CDR1 and CDR2 (germline): MNHEY, SVGAGI. DNA of the CDR3: TGTGCCAGCGGGTACTTAAACAATGAGCAGTTCTTC. This sequence encodes CASGYLNNEQFF.